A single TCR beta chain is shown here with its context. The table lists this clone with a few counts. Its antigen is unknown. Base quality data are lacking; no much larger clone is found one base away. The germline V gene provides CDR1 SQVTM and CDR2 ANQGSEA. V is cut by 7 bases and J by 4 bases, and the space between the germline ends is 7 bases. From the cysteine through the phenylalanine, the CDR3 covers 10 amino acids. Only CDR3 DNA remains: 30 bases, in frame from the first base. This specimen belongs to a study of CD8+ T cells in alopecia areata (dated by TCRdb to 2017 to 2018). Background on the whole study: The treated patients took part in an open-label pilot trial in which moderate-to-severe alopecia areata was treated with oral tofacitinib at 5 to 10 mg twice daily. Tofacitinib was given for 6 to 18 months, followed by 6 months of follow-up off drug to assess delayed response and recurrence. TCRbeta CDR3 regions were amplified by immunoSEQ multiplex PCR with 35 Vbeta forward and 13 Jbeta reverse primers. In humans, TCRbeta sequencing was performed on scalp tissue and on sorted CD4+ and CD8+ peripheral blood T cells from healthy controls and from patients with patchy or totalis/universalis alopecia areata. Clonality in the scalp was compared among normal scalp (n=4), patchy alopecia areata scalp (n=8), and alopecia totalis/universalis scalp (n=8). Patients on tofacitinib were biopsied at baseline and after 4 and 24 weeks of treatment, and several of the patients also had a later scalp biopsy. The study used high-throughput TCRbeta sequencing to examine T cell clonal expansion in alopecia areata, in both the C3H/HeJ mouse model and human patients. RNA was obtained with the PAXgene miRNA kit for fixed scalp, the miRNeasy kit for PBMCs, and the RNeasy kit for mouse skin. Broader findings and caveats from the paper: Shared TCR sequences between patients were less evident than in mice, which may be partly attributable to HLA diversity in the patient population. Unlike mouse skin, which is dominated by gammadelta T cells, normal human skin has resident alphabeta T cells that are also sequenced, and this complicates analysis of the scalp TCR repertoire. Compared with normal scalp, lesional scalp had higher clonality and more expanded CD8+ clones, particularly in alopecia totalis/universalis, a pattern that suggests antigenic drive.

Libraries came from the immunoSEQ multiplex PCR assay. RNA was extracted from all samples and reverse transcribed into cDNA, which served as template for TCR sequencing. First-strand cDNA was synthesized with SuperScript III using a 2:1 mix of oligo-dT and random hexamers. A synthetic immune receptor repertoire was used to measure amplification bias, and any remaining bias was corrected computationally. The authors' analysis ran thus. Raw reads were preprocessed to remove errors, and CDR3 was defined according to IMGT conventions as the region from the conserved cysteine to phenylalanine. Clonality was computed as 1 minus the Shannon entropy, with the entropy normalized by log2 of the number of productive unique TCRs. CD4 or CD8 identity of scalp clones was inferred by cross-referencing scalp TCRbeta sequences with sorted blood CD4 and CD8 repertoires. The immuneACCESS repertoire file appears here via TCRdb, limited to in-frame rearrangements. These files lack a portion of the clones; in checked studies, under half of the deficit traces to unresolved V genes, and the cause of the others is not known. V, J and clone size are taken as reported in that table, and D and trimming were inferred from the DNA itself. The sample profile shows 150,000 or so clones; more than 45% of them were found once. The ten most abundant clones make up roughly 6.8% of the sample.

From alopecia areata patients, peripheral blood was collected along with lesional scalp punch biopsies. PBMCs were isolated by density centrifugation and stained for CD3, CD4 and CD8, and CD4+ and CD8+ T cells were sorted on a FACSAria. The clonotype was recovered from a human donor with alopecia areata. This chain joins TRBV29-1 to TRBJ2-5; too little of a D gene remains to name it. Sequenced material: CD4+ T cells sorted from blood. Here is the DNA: TGCAGCGCCGCGGTAGAGACCCAGTACTTC. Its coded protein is CSAAVETQYF.